These T cell receptor beta chains were read from a single sample in a study of blood T cell repertoires in COVID-19. Only in-frame clones appear in the TCRdb table, and some are missing; sequencing was by immunoSEQ multiplex PCR. The table has about 200,000 clones, around 81% seen once; the top ten hold 6.5% to 9.5%. The specimen sequenced was PBMCs or T cells enriched from blood (not recorded which). All receptors derive from a man aged 40-50 years who had recovered from COVID-19. Both conserved end residues are part of each CDR3. A D gene is named only where the DNA matches it firmly. Clone size is not always given. Where it is, it says once, few, many or a class for expanded clones.

V gene	D gene	clone size	J gene	CDR3 DNA	CDR3 protein
TRBV4-1	.	.	TRBJ2-3	TGCGCCAGCAGCCAGCCCATGAAGGCGGGGAGCAGAGATACGCAGTATTTT	CASSQPMKAGSRDTQYF
TRBV5-3	TRBD1	.	TRBJ1-6	TGTGCCAGAAGCTTGGGGGCCGACAGGGTAGTTTGTCGCTCCTATAATTCACCCCTCCACTTT	CARSLGADRVVCRSYNSPLHF
TRBV19	TRBD1	once	TRBJ1-2	TGTGCCAGTATTCCCGGGACAGGGGGACTCTATGGCTACACCTTC	CASIPGTGGLYGYTF
TRBV2	TRBD1	.	TRBJ1-6	TGTGCCAGCAGGCCGACAGGGTTTAATTCACCCCTCCACTTT	CASRPTGFNSPLHF
TRBV5-4	.	.	TRBJ1-4	TGTGCCAGCAGCTCAAGAGGTGGAGGGCTGGGGAATGAAAAACTGTTTTTT	CASSSRGGGLGNEKLFF
TRBV27	.	once	TRBJ1-2	TGTGCCAGCAGTGCCTCGGGTTATGGCTACACCTTC	CASSASGYGYTF
TRBV24-1	.	.	TRBJ2-6	TGTGCCACACAGGACAACTCTGGGGCCAACGTCCTGACTTTC	CATQDNSGANVLTF
TRBV28	.	.	TRBJ1-5	TGTGCCAGCAGTTTACTCCCCCCACGGTCGGGTCAGCCCCAGCATTTT	CASSLLPPRSGQPQHF
TRBV19	.	once	TRBJ1-5	TGTGCCAGTAGTATCAACAGGTCGAGCAATCAGCCCCAGCATTTT	CASSINRSSNQPQHF
TRBV6-5	.	.	TRBJ1-2	TGTGCCAGCAGCGACACCACCCGGGGGAAGTATGGCTACACCTTC	CASSDTTRGKYGYTF
TRBV4-1	.	few	TRBJ1-3	TGCGCCAGCAGCCAAGAGGTAGTTCTCTCTGGAAACACCATATATTTT	CASSQEVVLSGNTIYF
TRBV14	.	.	TRBJ1-1	TGTGCCAGCAGCCAGTGGAGCACTGAAGCTTTCTTT	CASSQWSTEAFF
TRBV10-3	TRBD2	.	TRBJ2-3	TGTGCCATCAGTGTGGCTAGCGGGGGAAGGATGGATACGCAGTATTTT	CAISVASGGRMDTQYF
TRBV6-5	.	.	TRBJ2-1	TGTGCCAGCAGCAGGGACTCCCGTCAGGATGAGCAGTTCTTC	CASSRDSRQDEQFF
TRBV10-3	.	.	TRBJ2-3	TGTGCCGCCCGGACAGATAACACAGATACGCAGTATTTT	CAARTDNTDTQYF
TRBV12-3/TRBV12-4	.	.	TRBJ1-2	TGTGCCAGCAGTTCTAACCAGGGAAGGGGCTACACCTTC	CASSSNQGRGYTF
TRBV7-3	TRBD2	.	TRBJ2-5	TGTGCCAGCAGCTTATTAGCGGGGGTGGGAGAGACCCAGTACTTC	CASSLLAGVGETQYF
TRBV7-9	TRBD2	.	TRBJ2-1	TGTGCCAGCAGCTCGGGACTAGCGGGGGGACAAGCGCAGTTCTTC	CASSSGLAGGQAQFF
TRBV7-2	TRBD1	.	TRBJ1-4	TGTGCCAGCAGCTCTGGACAGGGGGCTCTTTTTAATGAAAAACTGTTTTTT	CASSSGQGALFNEKLFF
TRBV5-5	.	.	TRBJ2-1	TGTGCCAGCAGACTCGCCGGGACTCAGGCCAATGAGCAGTTCTTC	CASRLAGTQANEQFF
TRBV2	TRBD1	.	TRBJ2-7	TGTGCCAGCAGCGTGGGACAGGGGATGGACGAGCAGTACTTC	CASSVGQGMDEQYF
TRBV11-2	.	.	TRBJ2-5	TGTGCCAGCAGCTTAGGACTAGGAGAGACCCAGTACTTC	CASSLGLGETQYF
TRBV3-1/TRBV3-2	TRBD2	.	TRBJ2-3	TGTGCCAGCAGCCTGGGACTAGCGGGGCCCGCGTCTGGCACAGATACGCAGTATTTT	CASSLGLAGPASGTDTQYF
TRBV7-8	.	.	TRBJ1-6	TGTGCCAGCCAGGACACACTCATCGGGAATTCACCCCTCCACTTT	CASQDTLIGNSPLHF
TRBV9	TRBD1	.	TRBJ1-3	TGTGCCAGCAGTGCCAAGGACAGGGGGCTTTTGGCTGGAAACACCATATATTTT	CASSAKDRGLLAGNTIYF
TRBV6-5	.	.	TRBJ1-2	TGTGCCAGCCGGCGACCGGGAGACCCCTTGAGGGGCTACACCTTC	CASRRPGDPLRGYTF
TRBV4-1	TRBD1	.	TRBJ1-1	TGCGCCAGCAGCCAAGAAGCGGCGGACAGGGGCAACACTGAAGCTTTCTTT	CASSQEAADRGNTEAFF
TRBV5-1	.	.	TRBJ1-3	TGCGCCAGCAGCTACTCGGACCTGGGTACAGGGACTGGAAACACCATATATTTT	CASSYSDLGTGTGNTIYF
TRBV5-1	TRBD1	once	TRBJ1-2	TGCGCCAGCAGCTTGGAGGGACAGGGCGACTATGGCTACACCTTC	CASSLEGQGDYGYTF
TRBV5-4	TRBD2	.	TRBJ2-3	TGTGCCAGCAGCTTGTTCCTTGGCGGGGGAGGCACAGATACGCAGTATTTT	CASSLFLGGGGTDTQYF
TRBV4-2	.	.	TRBJ1-3	TGTGCCAGCAGCGTTGAGGGGGGGGAAGGAAACACCATATATTTT	CASSVEGGEGNTIYF
TRBV2	.	.	TRBJ1-4	TGTGCCAGCAGTGAAGCGCTATGGGAAAAACTGTTTTTT	CASSEALWEKLFF
TRBV9	.	.	TRBJ1-1	TGTGCCACCACGGGATCACGGGACACGAACACTGAAGCTTTCTTT	CATTGSRDTNTEAFF
TRBV19	.	.	TRBJ1-4	TGTGCCAGTAGCGACAGCACTAATGAAAAACTGTTTTTT	CASSDSTNEKLFF
TRBV18	.	.	TRBJ2-5	TGTGCCAGCTCACCACCGGCAGGGCAAGAGACCCAGTACTTC	CASSPPAGQETQYF